The sequence of this T cell receptor (beta chain) was determined in a study of T cells after yellow fever vaccination. This clonotype was seen many times. 5'RACE template switching produced TCR cDNA carrying a universal primer site and UMIs. In TCRdb, the 5' RACE reads were re-called with MiXCR into one record per CDR3 protein. The sample gives tens of thousands of distinct CDR3 sequences, approximately 7.5% of which show up once; roughly two fifths is in the top ten. CDR1 is ENHRY and CDR2 is SYGVKD in the germline V gene. Trimming took 6 bases from V and 3 from J, leaving 14 bases between them. The CDR3 contains 15 residues.

The J gene is TRBJ2-2, the V gene TRBV10-3, with D maybe TRBD1 (5 bases). This specimen consisted of CD8+ T cells sorted from PBMCs, obtained on the day of the yellow fever booster vaccination. This receptor was taken from a man aged 25-45 years who received the YFV17D yellow fever vaccine. CDR3 sequence: CAIRGATGDTGELFF. The CDR3 nucleotides read TGTGCCATCAGAGGGGCTACAGGCGACACCGGGGAGCTGTTTTTT.